The next 17 T cell receptor beta chains were all read from a single sample in a study of human T cells and chemical hapten exposure. TCRdb reanalysed the RACE reads using MiXCR and keeps one entry per CDR3 protein. The sample holds 130,000 or so distinct CDR3 sequences, approximately 9% seen once. The sample's time point: healthy volunteer bleed at 2 weeks. Total RNA extraction was carried out from unfractionated whole blood. Sequenced input: whole blood. The receptors derive from a male donor in good health. Some clones in this sample may be carry-over from other donors' samples.

This clonotype was seen only a few times. The rearrangement links TRBV29-1 to TRBJ2-3; 11 bases match TRBD2. Trimming at V came to 0 bases and at J to 6 bases, leaving 14 bases not matched to a gene. Germline values: CDR1 SQVTM, CDR2 ANQGSEA. This CDR3 is built from 18 residues. CDR3 in amino acids: CSVEEGSGTSGVVDTQYF. The DNA of the CDR3 is TGCAGCGTTGAAGAGGGATCCGGGACTAGCGGAGTCGTGGATACGCAGTATTTT.

CDR3 coding DNA: TGTGCCAGCAGTGAATATGACAGGGGGGATTCACCCCTCCACTTT. Its protein product is CASSEYDRGDSPLHF. The genes are TRBV25-1 and TRBJ1-6, with 9 bases lining up with TRBD1. The V segment lost 0 bases and the J segment 8 bases; nucleotides outside the gene matches: 2. Germline V gene data show CDR1 as MGHDK and CDR2 as SYGVNS. The CDR3 sequence is 15 residues long.

The chain's CDR3 is CASSPLGGTDTQYF. The CDR3 DNA sequence: TGTGCCAGCAGCCCCCTGGGGGGTACAGATACGCAGTATTTT. The chain employs TRBV7-2 and TRBJ2-3; the D gene is possibly TRBD2 (6 bases). CDR3 length equals 14 residues. V was clipped by 5 bases and J by 3 bases, with 12 bases between them. Germline-derived CDR1 and CDR2 are SGHTA and FQGNSA.

This clonotype was picked up many times. The V and J genes are TRBV12-3 or TRBV12-4 and TRBJ2-2; TRBD2 matches at 8 bases. The CDR3 spans 14 residues. The ends lost 6 bases at V and 0 bases at J; junction bases unmatched: 0. CDR3 coding DNA: TGTGCCAGCAGGGGACTAGCGAACACCGGGGAGCTGTTTTTT. Amino acid sequence: CASRGLANTGELFF.

This clonotype came up many times. The chain carries TRBV5-6 and TRBJ2-7; no definite D call. Germline loops: CDR1 SGHDT, CDR2 YYEEEE. This CDR3 is built from 13 residues. V lost 3 bases and J 2 bases, leaving 9 bases between the germline ends. CDR3 bases: TGTGCCAGCAGCTACGACGAACCCTACGAGCAGTACTTC. This encodes CASSYDEPYEQYF.

In its sample, this clonotype was seen many times. The chain combines TRBV12-3 or TRBV12-4 with TRBJ1-5, with no clear D. V was clipped by 8 bases and J by 1 base, with 12 bases between them. CDR3 length: 14 residues. The CDR3 here is CASDASGSNQPQHF. CDR3 DNA: TGTGCCAGCGACGCTTCTGGGAGCAATCAGCCCCAGCATTTT.

This clonotype has more than one count but fewer than ten. The V call is TRBV29-1, the J call TRBJ1-4, with 7 bases that match TRBD1. Germline trimming cut 6 bases from V and 8 bases from J; bases unmatched to any gene: 6. Per the germline V gene, CDR1 is SQVTM and CDR2 is ANQGSEA. The CDR3 contains 12 residues. The CDR3 nucleotides read TGCAGCGTCCAGACAGGGTGGGAAAAACTGTTTTTT. Translated: CSVQTGWEKLFF.

This clonotype has only a few counts. The chain is built from TRBV5-1 and TRBJ2-1; the match to TRBD2 covers 11 bases. The CDR3 is 18 amino acids. Per the germline V gene, CDR1 is SGHRS and CDR2 is YFSETQ. The junction had 13 bases not matched to a gene; V was cut back by 1 base and J by 7 bases. In DNA, the CDR3 is TGCGCCAGCAGCTTGTTCCCCCCCCCACTAGCGGGGGAAAATGAGCAGTTCTTC. Amino acids: CASSLFPPPLAGENEQFF.

The rearrangement joins TRBV5-4 to TRBJ2-1; D unclear. CDR3 length: 15 residues. The V end lost 4 bases, the J end lost 9 bases, and 20 bases lay between the germline ends. Germline V CDR1 and CDR2: SGHNT, YYREEE (reference sequence). The CDR3 protein is CASSLGRPPAPEQFF. The CDR3 nucleotides read TGTGCCAGCAGCCTGGGTAGGCCCCCCGCTCCTGAGCAGTTCTTC.

This clonotype was recorded at least ten times. This sequence joins TRBV7-9 and TRBJ1-6; D uncertain. The germline V gene encodes CDR1 SEHNR and CDR2 FQNEAQ (reference sequence). The CDR3 has 14 residues. Deletions cut 3 bases from V and 10 bases from J, with 13 bases between. CDR3 protein: CASSLTGIGSPLHF. CDR3 sequence (DNA): TGTGCCAGCAGCTTGACGGGGATCGGGTCACCCCTCCACTTT.

This clonotype was seen a handful of times. The V and J genes are TRBV6-5 and TRBJ1-1, with 9 positions matching TRBD1. This CDR3 spans 14 amino acids. Germline CDR1 reads MNHEY; CDR2 reads SVGAGI. The V segment lost 2 bases and the J segment 8 bases; nucleotides outside the gene matches: 6. The CDR3 here is CASSYSRGTGEAFF. DNA for the CDR3: TGTGCCAGCAGTTACAGTCGGGGGACAGGGGAAGCTTTCTTT.

This clonotype was observed at least ten times. The chain has TRBV27 and TRBJ1-4; tentatively, D is TRBD1 (5 bases). V lost 5 bases and J lost 7, with 20 bases in between. CDR1 is MNHEY and CDR2 is SMNVEV in the germline V gene (reference sequence). This CDR3 comprises 16 residues. The CDR3 reads CASSGAGRNSGEKLFF. The CDR3 bases are TGTGCCAGCAGTGGGGCAGGAAGAAACTCTGGTGAAAAACTGTTTTTT.

The CDR3 sequence is CASSEALEAWETQYF. CDR3 DNA sequence: TGTGCCAGCAGTGAAGCGCTTGAGGCGTGGGAGACCCAGTACTTC. The rearrangement links TRBV6-1 to TRBJ2-5, with D unclear. Looked up from germline, CDR1 is MNHNS and CDR2 is SASEGT. V was cut by 0 bases and J by 5 bases, with 13 bases left in between. There are 15 residues in the CDR3.

This clonotype was observed a handful of times. The genes are TRBV7-2 and TRBJ1-1; a weak D match, TRBD1 (5 bases). Trimming removed 3 bases from V and 8 bases from J, with 16 bases in between. CDR1 is SGHTA, CDR2 FQGNSA, per germline. The CDR3 runs 14 residues. The CDR3 DNA follows: TGTGCCAGCAGCTTTCTGAGGGGAAACTCGGAAGCTTTCTTT. Translating gives CASSFLRGNSEAFF.

The DNA for the CDR3 is TGTGCCACCAGTGATTTGCTCAGGGGGCGGATTGCAGATACGCAGTATTTT. It specifies CATSDLLRGRIADTQYF. The rearrangement uses TRBV24-1 and TRBJ2-3; 8 bases fit TRBD1. Germline trimming cut 0 bases from V and 4 bases from J; bases unmatched to any gene: 8. This CDR3 contains 17 residues. From germline, CDR1 is KGHDR and CDR2 SFDVKD.

This clonotype was detected ten times or more. This sequence joins TRBV6-2 or TRBV6-3 and TRBJ2-7, with D possibly TRBD1 on 6 matching bases. Per the germline V gene, CDR1 is MNHEY and CDR2 is SVGEGT. The length of the CDR3 is 14 residues. The germline V and J ends were trimmed by 4 bases and 3 bases, with 13 bases remaining between them. The CDR3 sequence: CASSSGQSLYEQYF. In DNA form, the CDR3 reads TGTGCCAGCAGTTCAGGACAGAGCCTCTACGAGCAGTACTTC.

The chain is built from TRBV29-1 and TRBJ2-5; 8 positions agree with TRBD1. The CDR3 is made up of 15 amino acids. V trimming: 2 bases; J trimming: 5 bases; junction bases outside the gene matches: 10. Germline V gives CDR1 SQVTM, CDR2 ANQGSEA. The DNA for the CDR3 is TGCAGCGTTGAATCCCGCGGACAGGGCGGGGAGACCCAGTACTTC. This encodes CSVESRGQGGETQYF. Full variable domain (remainder filled in from reference TRBV29-1 and TRBJ2-5): SAVISQKPSRDICQRGTSLTIQCQVDSQVTMMFWYRQQPGQSLTLIATANQGSEATYESGFVIDKFPISRPNLTFSTLTVSNMSPEDSSIYLCSVESRGQGGETQYFGPGTRLLVL.